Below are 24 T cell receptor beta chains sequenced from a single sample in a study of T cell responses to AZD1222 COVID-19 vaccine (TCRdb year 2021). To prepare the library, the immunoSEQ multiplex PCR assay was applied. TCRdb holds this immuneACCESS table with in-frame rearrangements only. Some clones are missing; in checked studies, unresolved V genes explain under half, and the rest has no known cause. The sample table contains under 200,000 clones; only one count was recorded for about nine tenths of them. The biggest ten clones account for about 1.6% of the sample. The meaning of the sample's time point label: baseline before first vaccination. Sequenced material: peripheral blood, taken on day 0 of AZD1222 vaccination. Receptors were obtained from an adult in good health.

The CDR3 DNA follows: TGTGCCAGCAGCCTAGGGACAACTAGCACAGATACGCAGTATTTT. This gives the protein CASSLGTTSTDTQYF. This rearrangement joins TRBV7-3 to TRBJ2-3; the D gene is possibly TRBD1 (6 bases). The CDR3 is 15 residues long. V lost 5 bases and J lost 0, with 12 bases in between. Germline V CDR1 and CDR2: SGHTA, FQGTGA.

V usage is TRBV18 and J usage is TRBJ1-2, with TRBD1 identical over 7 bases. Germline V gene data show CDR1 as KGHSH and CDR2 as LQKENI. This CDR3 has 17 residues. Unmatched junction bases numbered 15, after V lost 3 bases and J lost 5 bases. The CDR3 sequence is CASSPTLQGMSGYGYTF. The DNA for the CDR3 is TGTGCCAGCTCACCTACGCTACAGGGGATGAGTGGGTATGGCTACACCTTC.

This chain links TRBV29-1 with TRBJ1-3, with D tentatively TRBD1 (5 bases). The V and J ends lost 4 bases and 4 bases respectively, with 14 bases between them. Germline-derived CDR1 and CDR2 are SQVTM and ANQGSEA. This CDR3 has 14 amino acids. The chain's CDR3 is CSVGVQGTGNTIYF. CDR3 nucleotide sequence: TGCAGCGTTGGCGTGCAGGGAACCGGAAACACCATATATTTT.

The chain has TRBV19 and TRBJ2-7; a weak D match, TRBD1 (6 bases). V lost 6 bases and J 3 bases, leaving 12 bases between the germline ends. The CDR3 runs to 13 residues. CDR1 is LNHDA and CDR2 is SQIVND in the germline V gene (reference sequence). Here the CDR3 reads CASSVGQFYEQYF. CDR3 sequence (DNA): TGTGCCAGTAGCGTAGGACAGTTCTACGAGCAGTACTTC. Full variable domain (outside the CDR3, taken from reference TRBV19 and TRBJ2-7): DGGITQSPKYLFRKEGQNVTLSCEQNLNHDAMYWYRQDPGQGLRLIYYSQIVNDFQKGDIAEGYSVSREKKESFPLTVTSAQKNPTAFYLCASSVGQFYEQYFGPGTRLTVT.

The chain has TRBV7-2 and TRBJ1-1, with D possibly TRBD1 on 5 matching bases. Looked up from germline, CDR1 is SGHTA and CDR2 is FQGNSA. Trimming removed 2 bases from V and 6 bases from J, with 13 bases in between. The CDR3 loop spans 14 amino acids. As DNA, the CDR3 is TGTGCCAGCAGCTTAACTCCAGGGCTTTCTGAAGCTTTCTTT. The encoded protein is CASSLTPGLSEAFF.

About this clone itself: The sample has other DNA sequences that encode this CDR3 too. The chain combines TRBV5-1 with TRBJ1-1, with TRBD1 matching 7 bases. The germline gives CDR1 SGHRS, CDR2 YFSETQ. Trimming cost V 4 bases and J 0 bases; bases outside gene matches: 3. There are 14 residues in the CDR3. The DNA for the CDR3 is TGCGCCAGCAGCCCGGGGACAGTGAACACTGAAGCTTTCTTT. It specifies CASSPGTVNTEAFF.

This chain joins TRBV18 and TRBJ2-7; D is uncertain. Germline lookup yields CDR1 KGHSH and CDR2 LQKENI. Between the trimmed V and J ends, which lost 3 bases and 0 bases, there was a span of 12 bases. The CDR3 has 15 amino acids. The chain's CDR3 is CASSPSTVSSYEQYF. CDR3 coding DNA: TGTGCCAGCTCACCCTCGACGGTAAGCTCCTACGAGCAGTACTTC. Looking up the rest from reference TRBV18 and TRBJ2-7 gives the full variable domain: NAGVMQNPRHLVRRRGQEARLRCSPMKGHSHVYWYRQLPEEGLKFMVYLQKENIIDESGMPKERFSAEFPKEGPSILRIQQVVRGDSAAYFCASSPSTVSSYEQYFGPGTRLTVT.

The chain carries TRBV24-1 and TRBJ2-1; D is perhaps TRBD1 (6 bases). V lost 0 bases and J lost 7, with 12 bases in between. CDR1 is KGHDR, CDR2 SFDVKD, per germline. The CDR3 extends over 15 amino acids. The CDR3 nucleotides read TGTGCCACCAGTGATTTGGGCAGGGGCAGGAATGAGCAGTTCTTC. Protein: CATSDLGRGRNEQFF.

In DNA, the CDR3 is TGCGCCAGCAGCTTACGGACAGCAGGCACAGATACGCAGTATTTT. The encoded protein is CASSLRTAGTDTQYF. The chain has TRBV5-1 and TRBJ2-3, with a possible D match to TRBD1 (6 bases). V gave up 2 bases and J gave up 1 base, with 11 bases separating them. The germline V gene has CDR1 SGHRS and CDR2 YFSETQ. This CDR3 is built from 15 residues.

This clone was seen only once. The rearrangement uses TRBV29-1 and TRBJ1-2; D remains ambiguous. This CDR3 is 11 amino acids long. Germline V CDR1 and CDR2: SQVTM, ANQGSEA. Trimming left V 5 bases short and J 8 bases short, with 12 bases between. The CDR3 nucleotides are TGCAGCGTTCGAAGCGGGGTAGGCTACACCTTC. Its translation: CSVRSGVGYTF.

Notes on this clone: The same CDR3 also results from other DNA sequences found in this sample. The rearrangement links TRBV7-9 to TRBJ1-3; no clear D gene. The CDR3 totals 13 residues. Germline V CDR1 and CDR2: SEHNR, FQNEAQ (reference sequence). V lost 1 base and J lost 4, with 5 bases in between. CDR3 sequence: CASSLGSGNTIYF. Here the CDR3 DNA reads TGTGCCAGCAGCTTAGGCAGCGGAAACACCATATATTTT.

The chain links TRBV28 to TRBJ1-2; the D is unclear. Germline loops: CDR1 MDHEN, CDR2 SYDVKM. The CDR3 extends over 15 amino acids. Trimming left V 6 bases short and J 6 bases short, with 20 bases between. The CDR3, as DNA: TGTGCCAGCAGCCTAATCGCGCGACAAGGTCATGGCTACACCTTC. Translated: CASSLIARQGHGYTF.

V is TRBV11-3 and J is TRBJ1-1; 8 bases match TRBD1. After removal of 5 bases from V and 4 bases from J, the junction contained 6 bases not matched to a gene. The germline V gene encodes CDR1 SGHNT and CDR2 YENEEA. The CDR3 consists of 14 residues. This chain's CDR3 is CASSPTTGGTEAFF. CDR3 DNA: TGTGCCAGCAGCCCAACTACAGGGGGCACTGAAGCTTTCTTT.

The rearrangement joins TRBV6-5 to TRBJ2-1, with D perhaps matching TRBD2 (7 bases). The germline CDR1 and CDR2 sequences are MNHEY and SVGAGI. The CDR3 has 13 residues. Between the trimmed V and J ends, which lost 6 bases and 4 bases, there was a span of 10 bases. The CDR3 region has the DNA TGTGCCAGCAGGAGGGGGGGGTACAATGAGCAGTTCTTC. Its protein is CASRRGGYNEQFF.

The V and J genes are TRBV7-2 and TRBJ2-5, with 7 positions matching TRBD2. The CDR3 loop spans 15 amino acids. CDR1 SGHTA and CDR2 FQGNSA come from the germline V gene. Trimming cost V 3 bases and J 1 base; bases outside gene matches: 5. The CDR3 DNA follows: TGTGCCAGCAGCTTGGACTTAGCGGGCCAAGAGACCCAGTACTTC. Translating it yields CASSLDLAGQETQYF.

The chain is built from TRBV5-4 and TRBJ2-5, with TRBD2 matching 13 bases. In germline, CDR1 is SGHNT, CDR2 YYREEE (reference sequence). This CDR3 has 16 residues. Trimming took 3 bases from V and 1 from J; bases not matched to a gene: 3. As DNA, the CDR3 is TGTGCCAGCAGCTCCGGACTAGCGGGGGTCCAAGAGACCCAGTACTTC. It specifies CASSSGLAGVQETQYF.

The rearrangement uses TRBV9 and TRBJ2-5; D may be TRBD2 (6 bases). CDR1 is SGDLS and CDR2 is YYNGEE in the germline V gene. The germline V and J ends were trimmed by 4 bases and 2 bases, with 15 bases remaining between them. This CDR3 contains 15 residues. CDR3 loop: CASSPPGVGQETQYF. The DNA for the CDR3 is TGTGCCAGCAGCCCCCCGGGGGTCGGACAAGAGACCCAGTACTTC.

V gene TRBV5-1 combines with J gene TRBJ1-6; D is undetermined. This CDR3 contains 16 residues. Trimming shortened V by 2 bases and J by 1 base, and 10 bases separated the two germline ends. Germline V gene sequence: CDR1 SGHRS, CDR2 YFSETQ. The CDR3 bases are TGCGCCAGCAGCTTTAGTATGGAGTCCTATAATTCACCCCTCCACTTT. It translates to CASSFSMESYNSPLHF.

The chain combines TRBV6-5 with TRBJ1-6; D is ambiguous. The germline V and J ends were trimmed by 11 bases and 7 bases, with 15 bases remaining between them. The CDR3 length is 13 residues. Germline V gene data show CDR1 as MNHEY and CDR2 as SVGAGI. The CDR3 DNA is TGTGCCCCCCGGCCAGTTACAAATTCACCCCTCCACTTT. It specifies CAPRPVTNSPLHF.

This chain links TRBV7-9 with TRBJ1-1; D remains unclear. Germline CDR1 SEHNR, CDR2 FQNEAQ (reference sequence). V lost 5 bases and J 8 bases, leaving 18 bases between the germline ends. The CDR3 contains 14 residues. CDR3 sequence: CASSPAPPTLEAFF. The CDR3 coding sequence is TGTGCCAGCAGCCCGGCCCCTCCGACCCTCGAAGCTTTCTTT.

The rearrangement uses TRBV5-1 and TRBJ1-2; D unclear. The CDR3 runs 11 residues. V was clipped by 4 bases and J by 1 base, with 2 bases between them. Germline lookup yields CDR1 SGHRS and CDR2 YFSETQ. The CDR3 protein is CASSLNYGYTF. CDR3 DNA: TGCGCCAGCAGCCTTAACTATGGCTACACCTTC.

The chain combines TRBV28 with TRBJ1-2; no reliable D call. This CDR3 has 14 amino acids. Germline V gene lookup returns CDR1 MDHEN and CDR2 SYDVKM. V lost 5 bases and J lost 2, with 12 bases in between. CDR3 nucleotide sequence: TGTGCCAGCAGTACCCGACGAACGAACTATGGCTACACCTTC. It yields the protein CASSTRRTNYGYTF.

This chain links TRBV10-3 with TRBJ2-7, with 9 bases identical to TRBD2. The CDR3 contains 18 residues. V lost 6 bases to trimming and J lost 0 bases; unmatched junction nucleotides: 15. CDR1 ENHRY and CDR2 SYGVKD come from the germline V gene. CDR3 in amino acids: CAISPTSSGGPLSYEQYF. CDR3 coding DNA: TGTGCCATCAGCCCCACCTCCAGCGGGGGGCCTCTCTCCTACGAGCAGTACTTC.

The CDR3 here is CASRNMERGDTIYF. CDR3 sequence (DNA): TGTGCCAGTAGGAACATGGAGAGGGGGGACACCATATATTTT. This chain connects TRBV19 to TRBJ1-3; a weak D match, TRBD1 (6 bases). This CDR3 is built from 14 residues. V was trimmed by 6 bases and J by 8 bases, leaving 17 bases between them. Per germline, CDR1 LNHDA and CDR2 SQIVND (reference sequence).